Included here is one T cell receptor (beta chain) sequence, with context. The authors' processing: Reference gene primer amplification in the assay estimated nucleated cell counts. This table comes from immunoSEQ multiplex PCR, and its TCRdb copy is limited to in-frame clones, with some not included. The V and J calls and clone size come from that table; D and trimming were worked out from the DNA. The data show tens of thousands of clones, 70% to 90% seen once. The data originate from a study of blood T cell repertoires in COVID-19. About the research overall: Sites in the United States, Italy and Spain provided acute and convalescent COVID-19 samples. T cells, B-cell-depleted T cells, or PBMCs provided the cDNA or gDNA that served as material.

This receptor was taken from a human donor in a cohort sampled during active COVID-19. The donor label of this sample is uncertain. Sequencing input: peripheral blood.

The CDR3 DNA is TGTGCCAGCAGTGATCTGGGACAGGGGAACACCGGGGAGCTGTTTTTT. It specifies CASSDLGQGNTGELFF. This sequence joins TRBV25-1 and TRBJ2-2; 9 positions match TRBD1. The junction had 3 bases not matched to a gene; V was cut back by 3 bases and J by 1 base. CDR1 MGHDK and CDR2 SYGVNS come from the germline V gene. The CDR3 is 16 residues long.